This T cell receptor (beta chain) emerged from a study of T cell responses to AZD1222 COVID-19 vaccine. As for the study in general: Researchers grouped second doses given at about 4 or about 12 weeks into one pool.

Study-wide findings and caveats: AZD1222 recipients seropositive at baseline numbered only 5 or 6. Among spike-specific TCRs, nearly half reportedly target unmutated variant regions.

Note on this clone: No antigen is known for it.

The protocol was immunoSEQ multiplex PCR, while the TCRdb copy is restricted to in-frame clones and leaves out a portion. The sample records about 150,000 clones, roughly nine tenths being singletons. This clonotype was obtained from an adult in good health. Here the sequenced sample was peripheral blood, taken on day 0 of AZD1222 vaccination.

CDR3 sequence: CASREGTYYGYTF. CDR3 DNA: TGTGCCAGCCGGGAGGGAACCTACTATGGCTACACCTTC. The V and J genes are TRBV6-5 and TRBJ1-2; no definite D call. Trimming removed 8 bases from V and 3 bases from J, with 13 bases in between. This CDR3 has 13 residues. From germline, CDR1 is MNHEY and CDR2 SVGAGI.